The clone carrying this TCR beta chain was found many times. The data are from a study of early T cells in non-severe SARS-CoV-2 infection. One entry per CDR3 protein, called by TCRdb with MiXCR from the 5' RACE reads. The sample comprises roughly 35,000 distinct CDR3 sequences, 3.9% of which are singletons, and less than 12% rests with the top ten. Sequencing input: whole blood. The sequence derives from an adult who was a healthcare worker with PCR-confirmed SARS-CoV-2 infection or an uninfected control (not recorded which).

CDR3 residues: CATSEKAGALQFF. CDR3 bases: TGTGCCACCAGTGAAAAAGCCGGGGCCTTACAGTTCTTC. The rearrangement joins TRBV24-1 to TRBJ2-1; D possibly uses TRBD1 or TRBD2 (5 bases each). The CDR3 contains 13 residues. Germline V lookup: CDR1 KGHDR, CDR2 SFDVKD. V was cut by 4 bases and J by 13 bases, with 16 bases left in between.